What follows is one T cell receptor (beta chain) and its context. This clonotype was seen a handful of times. Its antigen is unknown. No much larger clone exists at a distance of one base, and base qualities are not known. Ophthalmopathy patients had moderately to severely active disease, with a Clinical Activity Score of 3 or more, a NOSPECS grade of 4 or more, and a disease duration of less than 3 months. Any patient with an uncontrolled infection, another autoimmune disease, pregnancy or lactation was excluded. Clinical symptoms, serum thyroxine and TRAb, thyroid ultrasound, and orbital computed tomography formed the basis for the diagnoses. PBMCs were separated from roughly 10 ml of fresh peripheral blood using Ficoll-Paque density gradient centrifugation. Total RNA was extracted with Trizol reagent, and quality was checked on an Agilent 2100 Bioanalyzer. These data originate in a study of T cells in Graves' hyperthyroidism and ophthalmopathy (dated by TCRdb to about 2019). With regard to the full study: Peripheral blood samples were taken at initial diagnosis, before any treatment was given. Whether ophthalmopathy could be predicted prospectively was tested in an independent validation cohort made up of approximately 19 hyperthyroidism patients plus 17 patients who later progressed to ophthalmopathy. According to the paper, TCR Vbeta CDR3 sequencing was carried out on about 140 peripheral blood samples, which came from 40 to 45 ophthalmopathy, roughly 75 hyperthyroidism and 17 progressor patients. In addition, the study compared T-cell repertoires in thyroid tissue and in blood from six Graves' hyperthyroidism patients. To identify distinguishing TCR V-J signatures, a discovery cohort of 90 to 100 patients was used, comprising 40 to 45 with Graves' ophthalmopathy and 57 with stable Graves' hyperthyroidism. The 100 discovery patients were divided at random into training and test sets in a 7:3 ratio. After blood sampling, hyperthyroidism patients were treated with methimazole at a starting dose of 30 mg daily, and ophthalmopathy patients were treated with high-dose intravenous methylprednisolone. Summary of the overall study and its limitations: In validation, progression to ophthalmopathy was predicted by the model with almost 71% sensitivity and around 76% specificity, a median of about 6.8 months before onset. Sample size was not statistically predetermined, and investigators were not blinded to group allocation. In cross-validation, a model built on a 13 V-J signature told ophthalmopathy apart from stable hyperthyroidism with over 85% sensitivity and roughly 81% specificity, and in testing the same model reached 80%/75%. Blood samples also contained most of the expanded thyroid clonotypes (frequency above 0.001), which suggests that blood repertoires may reflect thyroid immune responses.

Per the germline V gene, SGHRS is the CDR1 and YFSETQ is the CDR2. Spanning cysteine to phenylalanine, the CDR3 consists of 16 amino acids. Only the CDR3 DNA is retained, 48 bases long and in frame from the first base. V is pared back by 1 base and J by 2 bases, with 16 bases lying between the germline termini. The TCR beta CDR3 regions were amplified from RNA transcripts. A first-round RT-PCR of the TCR CDR3 used the HTBI primer set with the Qiagen OneStep RT-PCR kit. A second multiplex PCR round built the libraries, followed by size selection and purification. Sequencing of the libraries was done on an Illumina HiSeq2000 using paired-end 100 bp reads. The source study handled its data this way. SOAPnuke was used to process the raw data, with reads discarded if the reads contained adapters or uncalled bases, had a mean Phred below 15, or lacked an exact constant-primer or identifier match. High-quality paired reads were merged using COPE v1.2.5, and each unique nucleotide sequence was defined as a clonotype. MiTCR v1.1 was used to align the clonotypes against IMGT TRBV, TRBD and TRBJ reference segments. Only V-J combinations with frequency above 0.0001, covering 99% to 99.2% of repertoires, were analysed. The TCS score was defined as the ratio of F50 (clonal expansion) to E x V (chaos), calculated using BLOSUM62-based TCRdist between CDR3 peptides within each V-J. Welch's t-statistics and random forest reduced some 510 V-J features to about 12, which were used in a naive Bayes classifier (R e1071). TCRdb trimmed the raw reads at Q25, called clones with MiXCR and kept productive beta chains. A single entry per CDR3 protein holds the most common genes and DNA from its merged rows. TCRdb, rather than the study authors, made the V and J calls. Within this sample are 660,000 or so distinct CDR3 sequences, with less than 25% of them counted one time only. Of the sample, roughly 30% is held by the ten largest clones.

The TCR originated in a man aged 30-40 years with Graves' ophthalmopathy. In this chain, TRBV5-1 is recombined with TRBJ2-7, and possibly TRBD1, on 5 matching bases. Input material: blood. The nucleotide sequence reads TGCGCCAGCAGCTTGCTCCAGGGCCCTAACCCCTACGAGCAGTACTTC. Its protein reads: CASSLLQGPNPYEQYF.